This is a list of T cell receptor beta chains from one sample in a study of shared clonotypes between healthy human individuals. Method: immunoSEQ multiplex PCR; TCRdb's copy keeps in-frame clones and lacks some. The sample lists approximately 980,000 clones, 76% occurring once. Sequencing was performed on memory CD4+ T cells sorted from blood. The receptors come from a man aged 18-30 years in good health. The CDR3 runs from the conserved cysteine through the conserved F or W. A D gene is named only where the DNA matches it firmly. Clone size is not always given. Where it is, it says once, few, many or a class for expanded clones.

TRBJ2-5 - - TRBV5-1 CASRTLGEETQYF TGCGCCAGCCGGACCTTAGGTGAGGAGACCCAGTACTTC
TRBJ2-5 - - TRBV11-2 CASSRVQETQYF TGTGCCAGCAGCCGCGTACAAGAGACCCAGTACTTC
TRBJ2-2 - few TRBV29-1 CSVGPPGFTGELFF TGCAGCGTTGGGCCGCCCGGGTTCACCGGGGAGCTGTTTTTT
TRBJ2-3 - many TRBV4-3 CASSRSTDTQYF TGCGCCAGCAGCCGCAGCACAGATACGCAGTATTTT
TRBJ1-2 - - TRBV5-1 CASRREVLGYGYTF TGCGCCAGCAGAAGGGAAGTCTTAGGATATGGCTACACCTTC
TRBJ1-1 - - TRBV10-3 CAIIYHAIDTWNTEAFF TGTGCCATCATTTACCACGCTATCGACACCTGGAACACTGAAGCTTTCTTT
TRBJ2-5 - - TRBV13 CASSSVETQYF TGTGCCAGCAGCTCCGTGGAGACCCAGTACTTC
TRBJ1-1 - - TRBV5-1 CASSLEGPNEAFF TGCGCCAGCAGCTTGGAGGGACCTAATGAAGCTTTCTTT
TRBJ1-6 TRBD1 few TRBV7-2 CASSFGEQGNSPLHF TGTGCCAGCAGCTTTGGGGAACAGGGGAATTCACCCCTCCACTTT
TRBJ2-2 - - TRBV12-5 CASGLVLNQNTGELFF TGTGCTAGTGGTTTGGTACTCAACCAGAACACCGGGGAGCTGTTTTTT
TRBJ2-6 - once TRBV25-1 CARREWGGPGANVLTF TGTGCCCGCCGTGAATGGGGGGGCCCCGGGGCCAACGTCCTGACTTTC
TRBJ1-5 TRBD1 few TRBV29-1 CSVRQGGNQPQHF TGCAGCGTCCGACAGGGTGGCAATCAGCCCCAGCATTTT
TRBJ2-3 TRBD2 - TRBV2 CASRFRLAGVPDTQYF TGTGCCAGCAGATTTAGACTAGCGGGAGTTCCAGATACGCAGTATTTT
TRBJ1-3 - - TRBV2 CASSELETRSSTIYF TGTGCCAGCAGTGAACTGGAAACTCGGTCTTCCACCATATATTTT
TRBJ2-1 TRBD2 - TRBV9 CASSEGGRASNEQFF TGTGCCAGCAGCGAAGGCGGGAGGGCCAGCAATGAGCAGTTCTTC
TRBJ1-1 - - TRBV28 CASSLARNTEAFF TGTGCCAGCAGTTTGGCCCGGAACACTGAAGCTTTCTTT
TRBJ2-1 TRBD2 once TRBV7-9 CASSLLMTSAEQFF TGTGCCAGCAGCTTATTAATGACTAGCGCTGAGCAGTTCTTC
TRBJ1-4 - - TRBV28 CASSSLVGRDLEKLFF TGTGCCAGCAGTTCGTTGGTCGGCAGGGACCTTGAAAAACTGTTTTTT
TRBJ2-1 TRBD2 many TRBV4-3 CASSQDLAAYNEQFF TGCGCCAGCAGCCAAGATCTAGCGGCATACAATGAGCAGTTCTTC
TRBJ2-7 - - TRBV5-6 CASRSRASYEQYF TGTGCCAGCAGGAGCCGGGCCTCATACGAGCAGTACTTC
TRBJ1-1 - few TRBV30 CAWSTLGGTEAFF TGTGCCTGGAGTACCTTGGGGGGTACTGAAGCTTTCTTT
TRBJ1-1 TRBD1 - TRBV18 CASSPRQGSTEAFF TGTGCCAGCTCACCGAGACAGGGGAGCACTGAAGCTTTCTTT
TRBJ1-2 - - TRBV5-4 CASSSALDGPYGYTF TGTGCCAGCAGCTCTGCCTTAGACGGACCCTATGGCTACACCTTC
TRBJ2-5 - - TRBV1 CTSSQGLVPPVHPETQYF TGCACCAGCAGCCAAGGACTAGTTCCCCCAGTCCATCCAGAGACCCAGTACTTC
TRBJ1-6 TRBD1 - TRBV30 CAWQPRGQGSPLHF TGTGCCTGGCAGCCCAGGGGGCAAGGTTCACCCCTCCACTTT
TRBJ1-5 - few TRBV7-7 CASSLGRRNQPQHF TGTGCTAGCAGCTTAGGTCGGAGAAATCAGCCCCAGCATTTT
TRBJ2-1 TRBD2 once TRBV5-6 CASSWGTSGRVGNEQFF TGTGCCAGCAGCTGGGGGACTAGCGGGAGGGTTGGCAATGAGCAGTTCTTC
TRBJ1-1 - few TRBV29-1 CSGRHMNTEAFF TGCAGCGGTCGACATATGAACACTGAAGCTTTCTTT
TRBJ2-3 TRBD2 - TRBV29-1 CSVRGSGDRTDTQYF TGCAGCGTTCGGGGTAGCGGGGATCGCACAGATACGCAGTATTTT
TRBJ1-1 - few TRBV5-6 CASSLGQVNTEAFF TGTGCCAGCAGCTTGGGACAGGTGAACACTGAAGCTTTCTTT
TRBJ2-7 - few TRBV29-1 CSVGIGGGSYEQYF TGCAGCGTGGGGATAGGAGGGGGCTCCTACGAGCAGTACTTC
TRBJ1-1 TRBD1 - TRBV7-2 CASNSGQGISEAFF TGTGCCAGCAACTCGGGACAGGGGATCTCAGAAGCTTTCTTT
TRBJ1-2 - - TRBV6-5 CASSRPTGNYGYTF TGTGCCAGCAGTCGCCCCACAGGAAACTATGGCTACACCTTC
TRBJ2-1 TRBD2 - TRBV9 CASSVALADYNEQFF TGTGCCAGCAGCGTGGCCCTAGCGGACTACAATGAGCAGTTCTTC
TRBJ2-7 - - TRBV30 CAWRRSYEQYF TGTGCCTGGAGGAGGTCTTACGAGCAGTACTTC
TRBJ1-1 TRBD1 - TRBV4-1 CASSQRGQGAVNTEAFF TGCGCCAGCAGCCAAAGGGGACAGGGGGCGGTGAACACTGAAGCTTTCTTT
TRBJ1-2 TRBD1 - TRBV6-5 CASKSQGVNGYTF TGTGCCAGCAAAAGCCAGGGGGTAAACGGCTACACCTTC
TRBJ2-7 TRBD2 - TRBV5-1 CASSMGLAGVVYEQYF TGCGCCAGCAGCATGGGACTAGCGGGGGTCGTCTACGAGCAGTACTTC
TRBJ1-2 TRBD1 - TRBV10-2 CASTQGAVYTF TGCGCCAGCACCCAGGGGGCGGTCTACACCTTC
TRBJ1-2 TRBD1 few TRBV20-1 CSIDRDWGYTF TGCAGCATCGACAGGGATTGGGGCTACACCTTC
TRBJ1-1 - once TRBV11-2 CASSLVTLGRNTEAFF TGTGCCAGCAGCTTAGTGACCTTAGGAAGGAACACTGAAGCTTTCTTT
TRBJ2-1 - once TRBV9 CASSPISGVKPEQFF TGTGCCAGCAGCCCCATTTCGGGAGTAAAGCCTGAGCAGTTCTTC